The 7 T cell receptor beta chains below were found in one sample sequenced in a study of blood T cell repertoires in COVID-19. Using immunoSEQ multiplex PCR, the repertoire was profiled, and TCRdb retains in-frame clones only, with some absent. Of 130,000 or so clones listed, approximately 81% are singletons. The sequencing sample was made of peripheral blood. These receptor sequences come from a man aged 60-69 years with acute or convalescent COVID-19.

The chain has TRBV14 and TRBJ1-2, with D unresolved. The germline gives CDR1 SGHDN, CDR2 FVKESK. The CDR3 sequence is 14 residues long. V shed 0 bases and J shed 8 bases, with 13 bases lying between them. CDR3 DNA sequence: TGTGCCAGCAGCCAAGATCGCCGGCGGGCCGGCTACACCTTC. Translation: CASSQDRRRAGYTF.

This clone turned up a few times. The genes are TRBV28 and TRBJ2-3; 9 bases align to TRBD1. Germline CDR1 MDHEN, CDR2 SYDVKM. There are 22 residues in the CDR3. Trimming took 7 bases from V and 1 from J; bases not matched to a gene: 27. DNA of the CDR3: TGTGCCAGCACCGCTCTCGATACCGGGACAGGGTCACTAGCGCCACGCACAGATACGCAGTATTTT. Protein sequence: CASTALDTGTGSLAPRTDTQYF. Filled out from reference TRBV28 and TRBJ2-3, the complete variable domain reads DVKVTQSSRYLVKRTGEKVFLECVQDMDHENMFWYRQDPGLGLRLIYFSYDVKMKEKGDIPEGYSVSREKKERFSLILESASTNQTSMYLCASTALDTGTGSLAPRTDTQYFGPGTRLTVL.

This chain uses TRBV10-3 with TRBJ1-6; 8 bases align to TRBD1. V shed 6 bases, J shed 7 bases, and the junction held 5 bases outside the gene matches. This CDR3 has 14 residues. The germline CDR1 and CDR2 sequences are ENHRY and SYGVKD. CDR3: CAISVDRGNSPLHF. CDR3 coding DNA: TGTGCCATCAGCGTTGACAGGGGAAATTCACCCCTCCACTTT.

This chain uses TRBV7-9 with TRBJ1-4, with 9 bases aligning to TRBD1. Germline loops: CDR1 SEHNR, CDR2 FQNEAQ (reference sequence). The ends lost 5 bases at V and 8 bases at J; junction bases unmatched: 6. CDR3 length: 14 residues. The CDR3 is CASSVTGGVEKLFF. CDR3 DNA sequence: TGTGCCAGCAGCGTGACAGGGGGAGTAGAAAAACTGTTTTTT.

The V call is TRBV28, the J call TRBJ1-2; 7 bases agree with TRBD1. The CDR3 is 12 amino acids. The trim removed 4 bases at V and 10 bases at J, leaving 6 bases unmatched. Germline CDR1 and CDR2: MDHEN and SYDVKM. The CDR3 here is CASSSGQSDYTF. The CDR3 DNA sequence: TGTGCCAGCAGTTCGGGACAGTCGGACTACACCTTC.

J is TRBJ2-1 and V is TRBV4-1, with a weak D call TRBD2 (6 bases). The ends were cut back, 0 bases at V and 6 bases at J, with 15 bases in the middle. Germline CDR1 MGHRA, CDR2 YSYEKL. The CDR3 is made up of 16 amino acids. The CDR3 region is CASSQDFRGRLNEQFF. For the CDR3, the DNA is TGCGCCAGCAGCCAAGACTTTCGGGGGAGGCTCAATGAGCAGTTCTTC.

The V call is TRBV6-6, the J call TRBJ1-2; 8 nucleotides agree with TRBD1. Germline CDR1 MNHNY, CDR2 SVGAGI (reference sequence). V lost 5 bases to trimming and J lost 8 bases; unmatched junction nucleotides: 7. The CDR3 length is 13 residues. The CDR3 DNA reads TGTGCCAGCAGTACCCAGGGGGCGGGAGGCTACACCTTC. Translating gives CASSTQGAGGYTF.